This T cell receptor beta chain emerged from a study of radiation and T cells in renal cell carcinoma. A word on this clone: Its cognate antigen is unknown.

Study-level findings and limits: From baseline, blood top tumor clonotypes peaked at 2 weeks post-radiation. Baseline intratumoral clonotype presence is unknown without pretreatment biopsies.

As for time point: blood 2 weeks post-SBRT. Treatment in this sample: 15 Gy SBRT to primary tumor, nephrectomy 4 weeks later. Using immunoSEQ multiplex PCR, the repertoire was profiled, and TCRdb retains in-frame clones only, with some absent. The data contain about 58,000 clones, roughly 79% of them singletons. CDR1 SGHTA and CDR2 FQGNSA come from the germline V gene. The length of the CDR3 is 18 residues. Germline trimming cut 6 bases from V and 6 bases from J; bases unmatched to any gene: 16. The sample here was blood, taken from a patient whose treatment included radiotherapy and nephrectomy. The sequence came from a man in his sixties with renal cell carcinoma. This chain connects TRBV7-2 to TRBJ2-3; 12 bases match TRBD2. CDR3 protein: CASSPGLAGDMQADTQYF. The CDR3 DNA is TGTGCCAGCAGTCCGGGACTAGCGGGCGATATGCAGGCTGATACGCAGTATTTT.